These 21 T cell receptor beta chains originate from one sample sequenced in a study of CD8 T cells in ankylosing spondylitis. MiXCR, run by TCRdb on the 5' RACE reads, gives a single entry per CDR3 protein. The repertoire holds roughly 280,000 distinct CDR3 sequences, with 20% as singletons. Sequencing input: blood, either unsorted or a sorted T cell fraction (not recorded which). The receptors were gathered from a male donor with ankylosing spondylitis or in good health (not recorded which).

The chain is built from TRBV2 and TRBJ1-1, with 8 bases identical to TRBD1. Germline V CDR1 and CDR2: SNHLY, FYNNEI. V lost 4 bases and J lost 8; bases outside the gene matches: 3. The CDR3 is 12 residues long. The CDR3 here is CASSVRTGEAFF. The CDR3 coding sequence is TGTGCCAGCAGTGTCAGGACAGGGGAAGCTTTCTTT.

This clonotype has a handful of counts. The V and J genes are TRBV5-1 and TRBJ2-2, with D possibly called TRBD1 or TRBD2 (5 bases each). The V end was cut by 3 bases, the J end by 0 bases, with 9 bases between. In germline, CDR1 is SGHRS, CDR2 YFSETQ. This CDR3 spans 15 amino acids. The CDR3 coding sequence is TGCGCCAGCAGCTCGGGACCCACGAACACCGGGGAGCTGTTTTTT. This sequence encodes CASSSGPTNTGELFF.

The chain recombines TRBV9 with TRBJ2-2, with a possible D match to TRBD2 (5 bases). The CDR3 has 16 amino acids. The V end lost 4 bases, the J end lost 2 bases, and 15 bases lay between the germline ends. Germline V gene lookup returns CDR1 SGDLS and CDR2 YYNGEE. The CDR3 sequence: CASSPPPGENTGELFF. Written as DNA, the CDR3 is TGTGCCAGCAGCCCGCCCCCCGGGGAAAACACCGGGGAGCTGTTTTTT.

This clonotype was seen many times. The chain uses TRBV12-3 or TRBV12-4 and TRBJ2-3; 8 bases align to TRBD1. With V trimmed by 6 bases and J by 3 bases, 8 bases remained unmatched. The CDR3 is made up of 15 amino acids. CDR3 sequence: CASRRGQGITDTQYF. The DNA for the CDR3 is TGTGCCAGCAGACGCGGACAGGGCATAACAGATACGCAGTATTTT.

This clonotype was seen repeatedly, ten times or more. The chain employs TRBV5-1 and TRBJ1-2; TRBD1 is a possible D gene (5 bases). Trimming pared 0 bases from V and 6 bases from J, leaving 15 bases between. The CDR3 spans 15 residues. In germline, CDR1 is SGHRS, CDR2 YFSETQ. Here the CDR3 reads CASSLGQGDGHGYTF. In nucleotides, the CDR3 is TGCGCCAGCAGCTTGGGCCAGGGTGATGGCCATGGCTACACCTTC.

The table lists this clonotype with many counts. The chain has TRBV29-1 and TRBJ1-1; D call uncertain. CDR1 SQVTM and CDR2 ANQGSEA come from the germline V gene. This CDR3 has 13 residues. The V end was cut by 4 bases, the J end by 0 bases, with 9 bases between. The CDR3 loop is CSVAQRVNTEAFF. The CDR3 region has the DNA TGCAGCGTTGCGCAGAGAGTGAACACTGAAGCTTTCTTT.

This clonotype was seen more than once but under ten times. The V and J genes are TRBV7-8 and TRBJ1-1, with 10 bases aligning to TRBD1. This CDR3 region has 17 residues. Germline V gives CDR1 SGHVS, CDR2 FQNEAQ. Unmatched junction bases numbered 6, after V lost 2 bases and J lost 0 bases. The CDR3 here is CASSLLSTGGLNTEAFF. The CDR3, as DNA: TGTGCCAGCAGCTTACTTTCGACAGGGGGCCTGAACACTGAAGCTTTCTTT. Using reference TRBV7-8 and TRBJ1-1 for the parts outside the CDR3, the full variable domain is GAGVSQSPRYKVAKRGQDVALRCDPISGHVSLFWYQQALGQGPEFLTYFQNEAQLDKSGLPSDRFFAERPEGSVSTLKIQRTQQEDSAVYLCASSLLSTGGLNTEAFFGQGTRLTVV.

This clonotype showed up many times. This chain joins TRBV27 and TRBJ1-2; no reliable D call. Germline lookup yields CDR1 MNHEY and CDR2 SMNVEV (reference sequence). Trimming took off 5 bases at V and 5 bases at J, with 18 bases between the two ends. The CDR3 length is 15 residues. The CDR3 sequence: CASSPLQRSFYGYTF. The CDR3 DNA follows: TGTGCCAGCAGTCCACTCCAGAGGTCTTTTTATGGCTACACCTTC.

The sample holds a few counts of this clonotype. This chain links TRBV24-1 with TRBJ2-1; D remains ambiguous. There are 12 residues in the CDR3. The germline CDR1 and CDR2 sequences are KGHDR and SFDVKD. V was cut by 1 base and J by 15 bases, with 12 bases left in between. CDR3 in amino acids: CATSDFGQARFF. The CDR3 bases are TGTGCCACCAGTGATTTCGGGCAGGCCAGGTTCTTC.

CDR3 sequence (DNA): TGCAGTGCTACCGACGCCGGGACAGGGGGCATCTATGGCTACACCTTC. Translation gives CSATDAGTGGIYGYTF. This sequence joins TRBV20-1 and TRBJ1-2; 12 nucleotides agree with TRBD1. The CDR3 contains 16 residues. Losses at the gene ends were 4 bases for V and 4 bases for J; bases not matched to a gene: 10. The germline V gene encodes CDR1 DFQATT and CDR2 SNEGSKA (reference sequence).

This clonotype has just a few counts. V and J are TRBV28 and TRBJ1-5; TRBD1 might be the D (6 bases). The CDR3 is made up of 12 amino acids. V was shortened by 8 bases and J by 6 bases, with 11 bases between the two germline ends. Per germline, CDR1 MDHEN and CDR2 SYDVKM. CDR3 region: CASCGGPQPQHF. In nucleotides, the CDR3 is TGTGCCAGCTGTGGGGGGCCTCAGCCCCAGCATTTT.

This clonotype was detected ten times or more. The rearrangement links TRBV29-1 to TRBJ2-5, with TRBD2 as a possible D gene (5 bases). CDR1 SQVTM and CDR2 ANQGSEA come from the germline V gene. V was trimmed by 3 bases and J by 7 bases, leaving 12 bases between them. This CDR3 is built from 12 residues. CDR3 residues: CSVDSNSGTQYF. Written as DNA, the CDR3 is TGCAGCGTTGACAGTAACAGCGGGACCCAGTACTTC.

The chain has TRBV3-1 and TRBJ2-1, with TRBD2 identical over 10 bases. This CDR3 has 14 amino acids. CDR1 and CDR2 from the germline V gene are LGHDT and YNNKEL (reference sequence). J was trimmed by 8 bases and V by 4 bases; bases with no gene match: 5. The CDR3 protein is CASSPWTSGDEQFF. CDR3 nucleotide sequence: TGTGCCAGCAGCCCCTGGACTAGCGGCGATGAGCAGTTCTTC.

The chain is built from TRBV20-1 and TRBJ2-1; D gene unclear. The CDR3 loop spans 15 amino acids. CDR1 is DFQATT and CDR2 is SNEGSKA in the germline V gene (reference sequence). Between the trimmed V and J ends, which lost 0 bases and 0 bases, there was a span of 9 bases. This CDR3 is CSARDQASSYNEQFF. The CDR3 region has the DNA TGCAGTGCTAGAGATCAGGCATCCTCCTACAATGAGCAGTTCTTC.

This chain joins TRBV6-4 and TRBJ2-1, with D maybe TRBD2 (5 bases). Germline CDR1 MRHNA, CDR2 SNTAGT. The length of the CDR3 is 13 residues. Trimming cost V 4 bases and J 7 bases, with 11 bases left between them. The CDR3 DNA follows: TGTGCCAGCAGTGCCCGGACGGGGAATGAGCAGTTCTTC. The encoded protein is CASSARTGNEQFF.

The V and J genes are TRBV5-1 and TRBJ2-3; D not resolved. V was clipped by 4 bases and J by 3 bases, with 21 bases between them. The length of the CDR3 is 17 residues. Per the germline V gene, CDR1 is SGHRS and CDR2 is YFSETQ. The CDR3 loop reads CASSPQPPRVGTDTQYF. The CDR3 DNA is TGCGCCAGCAGCCCACAGCCACCTAGGGTTGGGACAGATACGCAGTATTTT.

As to this clonotype: Possible read error: a much larger clone is one base away. The CDR3 sequence: CSASPLSGSAEELFF. The CDR3 coding sequence is TGCAGTGCTAGCCCCCTCTCGGGATCGGCCGAGGAGCTGTTTTTT. The V and J genes are TRBV20-1 and TRBJ2-2; a possible D gene is TRBD2 (5 bases). Germline CDR1 is DFQATT and CDR2 is SNEGSKA (reference sequence). The CDR3 has 15 amino acids. V lost 3 bases, J lost 10 bases, and 21 bases lay in between.

This clonotype showed up just a few times. The CDR3 nucleotides read TGTGCCAGCTCACTAACGGACACCTTCTACAATGAGCAGTTCTTC. Translated: CASSLTDTFYNEQFF. The chain carries TRBV18 and TRBJ2-1; TRBD1 is a possible D gene (5 bases). The CDR3 length is 15 residues. Between the trimmed V and J ends, which lost 4 bases and 3 bases, there was a span of 13 bases. Germline values: CDR1 KGHSH, CDR2 LQKENI.

This clonotype was observed a few times. The chain has TRBV20-1 and TRBJ2-5, with a tentative D call TRBD1 (5 bases). Deletions cut 4 bases from V and 2 bases from J, with 17 bases between. The CDR3 extends over 15 amino acids. The V gene's germline CDR1 is DFQATT and CDR2 SNEGSKA (reference sequence). The DNA for the CDR3 is TGCAGTGCTACCCTAGACAGCGCCACTCAAGAGACCCAGTACTTC. As protein: CSATLDSATQETQYF.

The table lists this clonotype with a few counts. The chain has TRBV20-1 and TRBJ1-5; 9 bases fit TRBD1. Germline CDR1 DFQATT, CDR2 SNEGSKA (reference sequence). The CDR3 spans 18 residues. The V segment lost 1 base and the J segment 3 bases; nucleotides outside the gene matches: 13. The CDR3 here is CSARGPRTGVGYNQPQHF. The CDR3 DNA is TGCAGTGCTAGAGGCCCCAGGACAGGGGTTGGATACAATCAGCCCCAGCATTTT.

The V call is TRBV28, the J call TRBJ2-1; 10 bases match TRBD1. Germline V lookup: CDR1 MDHEN, CDR2 SYDVKM. The CDR3 extends over 14 amino acids. The V and J ends lost 2 bases and 5 bases, in that order; junction bases with no gene match: 0. The CDR3, as DNA: TGTGCCAGCAGTTTAGGACAGGGGGACAATGAGCAGTTCTTC. Translated: CASSLGQGDNEQFF.